Each of the 13 T cell receptor beta chains below was sequenced from the same sample in a study of blood T cells in healthy people across ages. Primed by a sample-barcoded 5' primer and a J-beta primer mix, a second PCR proceeded for about 6 to 12 cycles. TCRdb redid the calling of the 5' RACE reads with MiXCR, one entry per CDR3 protein. The table has about 670,000 distinct CDR3 sequences, around 50% seen once. Sequenced sample: blood. All receptors come from a woman of 80 years or more in good health.

Many counts were recorded for this clonotype. The chain links TRBV11-2 to TRBJ2-1; D unclear. V gave up 6 bases and J gave up 4 bases, with 10 bases separating them. The germline V gene encodes CDR1 SGHAT and CDR2 FQNNGV. The CDR3 runs to 13 residues. The CDR3 spells CASSRRPYNEQFF. The CDR3 DNA sequence: TGTGCCAGCAGTCGGCGGCCATACAATGAGCAGTTCTTC.

This clonotype was observed many times. The chain couples TRBV5-1 to TRBJ2-3; the D gene is possibly TRBD2 (6 bases). The CDR3 is 14 residues long. The V and J ends lost 2 bases and 3 bases respectively, with 10 bases between them. The V gene's germline CDR1 is SGHRS and CDR2 YFSETQ. The CDR3 is CASSFGGETDTQYF. The CDR3 nucleotides read TGCGCCAGCAGCTTCGGGGGAGAAACAGATACGCAGTATTTT.

With regard to this clonotype: Since a much larger clone is just one base distant, this may be a read error. The J gene is TRBJ2-1, the V gene TRBV10-3; the match to TRBD1 covers 11 bases. The end of the DNA fits TRBJ2-7 better, so the J call may be wrong. The CDR3 runs 14 residues. Germline-derived CDR1 and CDR2 are ENHRY and SYGVKD. The CDR3 nucleotides are TGTGCCATCACCAGGGACAGGGGGTACAATGAGCAGTACTTC. It yields the protein CAITRDRGYNEQYF.

This clonotype was counted at least ten times. The chain combines TRBV5-5 with TRBJ2-5; the match to TRBD1 covers 7 bases. Germline CDR1 and CDR2: SGHKS and YYEKEE (reference sequence). The ends lost 2 bases at V and 0 bases at J; junction bases unmatched: 13. CDR3 size: 18 residues. The CDR3 region is CASSFSSYMTGNQETQYF. The CDR3 nucleotides read TGTGCCAGCAGCTTTTCTTCCTACATGACAGGGAACCAAGAGACCCAGTACTTC.

This sequence joins TRBV20-1 and TRBJ2-7, with D perhaps matching TRBD1 or TRBD2 (5 bases each). Trimming removed 2 bases at V and 10 bases at J, with 18 bases between. CDR3 length equals 13 residues. The V gene's germline CDR1 is DFQATT and CDR2 SNEGSKA (reference sequence). This chain's CDR3 is CSARPWDLRDQYF. The CDR3 nucleotides are TGCAGTGCTAGACCTTGGGACCTGCGAGACCAGTACTTC.

The rearrangement joins TRBV12-3 or TRBV12-4 to TRBJ1-2, with a tentative D call TRBD1 (5 bases). V dropped 6 bases and J dropped 4 bases, with 15 bases sitting between them. The CDR3 spans 14 residues. The DNA of the CDR3 is TGTGCCAGCAGGAACAGGATAACCGGCTATGGCTACACCTTC. Its translation: CASRNRITGYGYTF.

This clonotype has just a few counts. The V and J genes are TRBV12-3 or TRBV12-4 and TRBJ1-4, with D unclear. The CDR3 loop spans 12 amino acids. Deletions cut 6 bases from V and 8 bases from J, with 10 bases between. The CDR3 DNA reads as TGTGCCAGCAGGTTGGAGCGGGAAAAACTGTTTTTT. It codes for CASRLEREKLFF.

The chain links TRBV25-1 to TRBJ2-1, with TRBD1 matching over 7 bases. Losses at the gene ends were 4 bases for V and 9 bases for J; bases not matched to a gene: 15. The CDR3 is made up of 16 amino acids. Germline-derived CDR1 and CDR2 are MGHDK and SYGVNS. CDR3 sequence reads: CASSGQRQGMVGEQFF. The CDR3 coding sequence is TGTGCCAGCAGTGGCCAAAGACAGGGTATGGTGGGTGAGCAGTTCTTC.

This clonotype was picked up many times. The rearrangement links TRBV29-1 to TRBJ1-2; D unresolved. The CDR3 spans 13 residues. V was trimmed by 6 bases and J by 7 bases, leaving 18 bases between them. Germline CDR1 and CDR2: SQVTM and ANQGSEA. The CDR3 region has the DNA TGCAGCGTCACGACGGATACGATCGGTGGCTACACCTTC. Translated: CSVTTDTIGGYTF.

This clonotype was detected many times. This sequence joins TRBV20-1 and TRBJ2-7; D uncertain. This CDR3 is 13 amino acids long. Germline V gives CDR1 DFQATT, CDR2 SNEGSKA (reference sequence). Deletions cut 6 bases from V and 3 bases from J, with 15 bases between. In DNA, the CDR3 is TGCAGTGCACGCGCTGGGAATGGCTACGAGCAGTACTTC. Amino acid sequence: CSARAGNGYEQYF.

This clonotype was seen a few times. This chain links TRBV5-1 with TRBJ2-1, with D uncertain. Trimming took 0 bases from V and 4 from J, leaving 11 bases between them. The germline V gene encodes CDR1 SGHRS and CDR2 YFSETQ. The CDR3 is 15 amino acids. This chain's CDR3 is CASSLVAVGYNEQFF. The CDR3 coding sequence is TGCGCCAGCAGCTTGGTTGCGGTTGGGTACAATGAGCAGTTCTTC. Filled out from reference TRBV5-1 and TRBJ2-1, the complete variable domain reads KAGVTQTPRYLIKTRGQQVTLSCSPISGHRSVSWYQQTPGQGLQFLFEYFSETQRNKGNFPGRFSGRQFSNSRSEMNVSTLELGDSALYLCASSLVAVGYNEQFFGPGTRLTVL.

The chain has TRBV12-3 or TRBV12-4 and TRBJ2-1; 9 bases agree with TRBD1. V trimming: 5 bases; J trimming: 14 bases; junction bases outside the gene matches: 10. The CDR3 length is 13 residues. In DNA, the CDR3 is TGTGCCAGCAGTCCCACAGGGGGCAGGGGGGAGTTCTTC. Residues: CASSPTGGRGEFF.

The chain couples TRBV7-9 to TRBJ1-2; TRBD1 is a possible D gene (5 bases). Germline values: CDR1 SEHNR, CDR2 FQNEAQ (reference sequence). Trimming cost V 4 bases and J 7 bases, with 16 bases left between them. The CDR3 has 14 residues. Written as DNA, the CDR3 is TGTGCCAGCAGCTCCCTCAGAGGGGACGTTGGCTACACCTTC. It yields the protein CASSSLRGDVGYTF.